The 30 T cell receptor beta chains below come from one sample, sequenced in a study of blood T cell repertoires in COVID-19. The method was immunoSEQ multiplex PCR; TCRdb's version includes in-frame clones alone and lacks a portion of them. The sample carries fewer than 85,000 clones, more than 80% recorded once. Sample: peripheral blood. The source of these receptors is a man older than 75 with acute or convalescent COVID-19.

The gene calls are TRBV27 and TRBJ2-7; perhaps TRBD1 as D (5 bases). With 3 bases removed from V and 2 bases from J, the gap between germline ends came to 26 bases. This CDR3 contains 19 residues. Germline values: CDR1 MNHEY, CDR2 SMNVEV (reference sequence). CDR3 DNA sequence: TGTGCCAGCAGTTTTAAGGGCTCGGACACAACTCTGGGCCCCTACGAGCAGTACTTC. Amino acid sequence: CASSFKGSDTTLGPYEQYF.

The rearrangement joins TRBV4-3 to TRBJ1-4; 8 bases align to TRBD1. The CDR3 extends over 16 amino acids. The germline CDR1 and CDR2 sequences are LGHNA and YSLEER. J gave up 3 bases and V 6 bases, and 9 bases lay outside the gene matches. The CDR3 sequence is CASRLTGGWANEKLFF. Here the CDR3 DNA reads TGCGCCAGCAGGCTTACAGGGGGGTGGGCTAATGAAAAACTGTTTTTT.

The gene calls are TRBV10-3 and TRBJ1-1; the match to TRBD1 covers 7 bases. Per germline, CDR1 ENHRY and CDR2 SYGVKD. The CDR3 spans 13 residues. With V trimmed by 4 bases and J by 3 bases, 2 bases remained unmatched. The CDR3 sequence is CAISVQGDTEAFF. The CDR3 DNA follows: TGTGCCATCAGTGTTCAGGGGGACACTGAAGCTTTCTTT.

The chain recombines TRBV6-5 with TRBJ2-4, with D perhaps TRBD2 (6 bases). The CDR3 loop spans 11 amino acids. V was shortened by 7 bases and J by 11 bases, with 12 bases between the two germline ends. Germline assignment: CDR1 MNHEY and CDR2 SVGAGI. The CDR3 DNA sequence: TGTGCCAGCACCGACTGGGGGGTTCAGTACTTC. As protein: CASTDWGVQYF.

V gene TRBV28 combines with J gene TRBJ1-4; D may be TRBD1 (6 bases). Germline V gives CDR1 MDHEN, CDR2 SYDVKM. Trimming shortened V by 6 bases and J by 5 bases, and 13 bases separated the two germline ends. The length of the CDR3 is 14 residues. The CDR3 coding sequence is TGTGCCAGCAGGACAGGAGCTGAAAATGAAAAACTGTTTTTT. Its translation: CASRTGAENEKLFF.

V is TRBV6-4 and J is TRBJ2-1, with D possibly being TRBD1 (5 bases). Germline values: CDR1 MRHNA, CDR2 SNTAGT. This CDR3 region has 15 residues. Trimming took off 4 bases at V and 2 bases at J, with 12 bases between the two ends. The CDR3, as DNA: TGTGCCAGCAGTGCCGACAAGGGGACCTACAATGAGCAGTTCTTC. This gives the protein CASSADKGTYNEQFF.

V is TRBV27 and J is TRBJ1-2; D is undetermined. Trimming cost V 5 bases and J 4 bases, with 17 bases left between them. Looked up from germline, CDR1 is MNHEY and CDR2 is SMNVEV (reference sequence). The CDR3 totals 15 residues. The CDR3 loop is CASSAVAAGTYGYTF. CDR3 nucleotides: TGTGCCAGCAGTGCCGTGGCAGCGGGCACCTATGGCTACACCTTC.

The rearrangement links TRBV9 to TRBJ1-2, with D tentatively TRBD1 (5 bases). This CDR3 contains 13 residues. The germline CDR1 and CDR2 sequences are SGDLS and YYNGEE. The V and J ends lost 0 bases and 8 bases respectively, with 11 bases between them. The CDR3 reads CASSVVGDRGYTF. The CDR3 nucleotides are TGTGCCAGCAGCGTAGTAGGGGATCGAGGCTACACCTTC.

This CDR3 is CASSLSGPTDTQYF. The CDR3 DNA reads as TGTGCCAGCAGCCTTAGCGGACCCACAGATACGCAGTATTTT. The J gene is TRBJ2-3, the V gene TRBV14, with D perhaps TRBD2 (6 bases). Germline V CDR1 and CDR2: SGHDN, FVKESK. The CDR3 sequence is 14 residues long. V lost 4 bases to trimming and J lost 2 bases, with 10 bases between them.

CDR3 sequence reads: CASSPPATGDNYGYTF. CDR3 nucleotide sequence: TGTGCCAGCTCACCACCGGCAACAGGAGATAACTATGGCTACACCTTC. The chain recombines TRBV18 with TRBJ1-2, with a possible D match to TRBD1 (5 bases). CDR3 length: 16 amino acids. V was cut by 0 bases and J by 1 base, with 12 bases left in between. CDR1 KGHSH and CDR2 LQKENI come from the germline V gene.

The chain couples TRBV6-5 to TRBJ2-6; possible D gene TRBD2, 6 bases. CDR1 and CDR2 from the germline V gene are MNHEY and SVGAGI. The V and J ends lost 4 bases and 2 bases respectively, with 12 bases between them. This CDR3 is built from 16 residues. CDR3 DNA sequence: TGTGCCAGCAGTTCTCCCGGAGGGGCTGGGGCCAACGTCCTGACTTTC. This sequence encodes CASSSPGGAGANVLTF.

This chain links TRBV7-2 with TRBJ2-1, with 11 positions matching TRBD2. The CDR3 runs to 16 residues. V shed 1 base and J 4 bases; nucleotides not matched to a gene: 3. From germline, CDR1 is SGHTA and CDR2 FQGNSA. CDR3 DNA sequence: TGTGCCAGCAGCTTAGGAGGGACTAGCGGTTACAATGAGCAGTTCTTC. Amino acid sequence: CASSLGGTSGYNEQFF.

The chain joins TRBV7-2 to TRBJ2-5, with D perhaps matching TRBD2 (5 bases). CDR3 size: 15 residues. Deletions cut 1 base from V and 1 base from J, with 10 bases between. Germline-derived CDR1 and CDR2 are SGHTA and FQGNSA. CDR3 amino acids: CASSLVLRGQETQYF. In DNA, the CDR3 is TGTGCCAGCAGCTTAGTACTTCGGGGCCAAGAGACCCAGTACTTC.

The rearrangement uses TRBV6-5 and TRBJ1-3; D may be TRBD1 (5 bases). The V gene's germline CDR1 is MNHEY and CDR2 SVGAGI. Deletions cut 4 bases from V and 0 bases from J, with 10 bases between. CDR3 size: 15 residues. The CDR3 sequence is CASSLGGYSGNTIYF. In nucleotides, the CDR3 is TGTGCCAGCAGTTTGGGGGGGTACTCTGGAAACACCATATATTTT.

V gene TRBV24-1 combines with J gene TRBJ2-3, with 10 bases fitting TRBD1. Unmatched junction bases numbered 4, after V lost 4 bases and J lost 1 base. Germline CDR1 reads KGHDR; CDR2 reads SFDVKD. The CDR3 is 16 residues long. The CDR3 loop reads CATSDLGTGGTDTQYF. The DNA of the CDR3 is TGTGCCACCAGTGACCTCGGGACAGGGGGCACAGATACGCAGTATTTT.

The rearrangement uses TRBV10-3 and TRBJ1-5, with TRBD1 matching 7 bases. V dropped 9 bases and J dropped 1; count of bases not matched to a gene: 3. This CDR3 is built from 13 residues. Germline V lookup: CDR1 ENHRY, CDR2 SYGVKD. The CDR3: CAMGTASNQPQHF. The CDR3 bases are TGTGCCATGGGGACAGCGAGCAATCAGCCCCAGCATTTT.

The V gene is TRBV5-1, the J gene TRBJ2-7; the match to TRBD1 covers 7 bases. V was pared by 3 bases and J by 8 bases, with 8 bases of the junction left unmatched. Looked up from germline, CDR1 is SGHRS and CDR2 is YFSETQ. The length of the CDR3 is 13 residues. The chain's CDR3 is CASSSGTANQQYF. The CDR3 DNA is TGCGCCAGCAGCTCCGGGACAGCTAATCAGCAGTACTTC.

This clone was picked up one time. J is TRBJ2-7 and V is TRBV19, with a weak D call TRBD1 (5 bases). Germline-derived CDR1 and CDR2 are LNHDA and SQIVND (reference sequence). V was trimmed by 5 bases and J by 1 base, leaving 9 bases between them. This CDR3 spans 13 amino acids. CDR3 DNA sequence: TGTGCCAGTAGTGACCAGGGTTCCTACGAGCAGTACTTC. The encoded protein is CASSDQGSYEQYF.

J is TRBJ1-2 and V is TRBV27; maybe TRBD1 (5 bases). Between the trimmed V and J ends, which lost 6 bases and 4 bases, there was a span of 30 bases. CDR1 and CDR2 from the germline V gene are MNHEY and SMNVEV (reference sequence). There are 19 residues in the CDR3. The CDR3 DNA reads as TGTGCCAGCAGCCCCAATATTGCTTCAGGGAGGGTAGATCGCTATGGCTACACCTTC. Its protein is CASSPNIASGRVDRYGYTF.

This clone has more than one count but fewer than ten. The CDR3 region has the DNA TGTGCCAGCAGCTTACGGCGGGAGGCCTACGAGCAGTACTTC. Its protein product is CASSLRREAYEQYF. The chain couples TRBV7-8 to TRBJ2-7, with 8 nucleotides matching TRBD2. The CDR3 is 14 amino acids. The trim removed 2 bases at V and 2 bases at J, leaving 2 bases unmatched. CDR1 and CDR2 (germline): SGHVS, FQNEAQ.

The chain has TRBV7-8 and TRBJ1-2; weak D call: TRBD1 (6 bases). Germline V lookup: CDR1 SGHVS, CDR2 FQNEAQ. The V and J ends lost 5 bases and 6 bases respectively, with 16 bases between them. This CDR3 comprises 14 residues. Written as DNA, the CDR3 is TGTGCCAGCAGCCCCAGGACAGCCCGCAATGGCTACACCTTC. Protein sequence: CASSPRTARNGYTF.

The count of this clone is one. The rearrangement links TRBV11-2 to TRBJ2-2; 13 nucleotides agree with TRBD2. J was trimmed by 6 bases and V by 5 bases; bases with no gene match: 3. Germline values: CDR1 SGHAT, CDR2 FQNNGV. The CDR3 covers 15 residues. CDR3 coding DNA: TGTGCCAGCAGCGGGACTAGCGGGGCCTCCGGGGAGCTGTTTTTT. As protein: CASSGTSGASGELFF.

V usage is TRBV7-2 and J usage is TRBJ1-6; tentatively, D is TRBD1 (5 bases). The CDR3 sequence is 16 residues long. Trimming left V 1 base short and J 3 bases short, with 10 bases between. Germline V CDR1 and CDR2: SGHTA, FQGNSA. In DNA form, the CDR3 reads TGTGCCAGCAGCTTAGAAGGGACTCTCTATAATTCACCCCTCCACTTT. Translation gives CASSLEGTLYNSPLHF. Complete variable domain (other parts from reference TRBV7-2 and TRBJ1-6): GAGVSQSPSNKVTEKGKDVELRCDPISGHTALYWYRQSLGQGLEFLIYFQGNSAPDKSGLPSDRFSAERTGGSVSTLTIQRTQQEDSAVYLCASSLEGTLYNSPLHFGNGTRLTVT.

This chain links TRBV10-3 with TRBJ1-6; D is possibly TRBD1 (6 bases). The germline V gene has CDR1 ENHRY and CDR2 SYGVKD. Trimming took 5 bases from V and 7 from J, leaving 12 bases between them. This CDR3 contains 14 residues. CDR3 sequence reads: CAISPTGNNSPLHF. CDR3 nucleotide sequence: TGTGCCATCAGTCCCACAGGGAACAATTCACCCCTCCACTTT.

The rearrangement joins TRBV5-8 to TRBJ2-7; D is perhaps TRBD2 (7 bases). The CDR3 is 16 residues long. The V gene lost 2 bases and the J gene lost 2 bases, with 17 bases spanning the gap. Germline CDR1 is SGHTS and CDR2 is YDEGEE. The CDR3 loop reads CASSFPPAGAAYEQYF. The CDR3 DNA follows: TGTGCCAGCAGCTTTCCCCCGGCGGGGGCCGCCTACGAGCAGTACTTC.

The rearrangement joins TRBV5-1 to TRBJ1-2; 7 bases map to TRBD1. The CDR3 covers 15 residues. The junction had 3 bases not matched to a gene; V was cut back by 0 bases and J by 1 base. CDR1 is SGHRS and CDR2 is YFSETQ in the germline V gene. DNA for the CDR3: TGCGCCAGCAGCTTGGGACAGGGTAATAACTATGGCTACACCTTC. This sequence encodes CASSLGQGNNYGYTF. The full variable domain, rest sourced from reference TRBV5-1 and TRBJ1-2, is KAGVTQTPRYLIKTRGQQVTLSCSPISGHRSVSWYQQTPGQGLQFLFEYFSETQRNKGNFPGRFSGRQFSNSRSEMNVSTLELGDSALYLCASSLGQGNNYGYTFGSGTRLTVV.

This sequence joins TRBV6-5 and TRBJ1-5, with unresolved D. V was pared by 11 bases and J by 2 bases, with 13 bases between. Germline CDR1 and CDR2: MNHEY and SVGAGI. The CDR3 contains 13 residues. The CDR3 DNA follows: TGTGCCGGCAACCGGGTGGGCAATCAGCCCCAGCATTTT. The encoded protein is CAGNRVGNQPQHF.

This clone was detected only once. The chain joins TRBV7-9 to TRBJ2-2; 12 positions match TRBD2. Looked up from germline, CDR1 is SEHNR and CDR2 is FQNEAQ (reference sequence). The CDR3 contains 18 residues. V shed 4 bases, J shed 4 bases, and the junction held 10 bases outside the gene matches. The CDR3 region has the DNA TGTGCCAGCAGCTCGACTAGCGGGAGTTTTAGAGGCACCGGGGAGCTGTTTTTT. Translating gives CASSSTSGSFRGTGELFF.

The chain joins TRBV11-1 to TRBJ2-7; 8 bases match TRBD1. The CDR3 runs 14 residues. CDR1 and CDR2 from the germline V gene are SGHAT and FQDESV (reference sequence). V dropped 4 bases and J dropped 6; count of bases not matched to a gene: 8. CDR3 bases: TGTGCCAGCAGCTCGGGACAGGTTGCCGGCGAGCAGTACTTC. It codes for CASSSGQVAGEQYF.

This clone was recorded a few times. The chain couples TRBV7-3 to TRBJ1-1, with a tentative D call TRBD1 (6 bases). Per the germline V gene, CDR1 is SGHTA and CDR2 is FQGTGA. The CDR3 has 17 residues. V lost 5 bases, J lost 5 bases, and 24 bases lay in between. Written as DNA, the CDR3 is TGTGCCAGCAGCCTATGGGGATTTCAGGGGATGGGGACTGAAGCTTTCTTT. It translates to CASSLWGFQGMGTEAFF.